The 30 T cell receptor beta chains below come from one sample, sequenced in a study of shared clonotypes between healthy human individuals. Only in-frame clones appear in the TCRdb table, and some are missing; sequencing was by immunoSEQ multiplex PCR. The repertoire holds about half a million clones, 70% to 80% seen once, with 12% in the top ten. Input material: PBMCs. These receptors were taken from a woman aged 40 to 50 in good health. Some clones in this sample may be carry-over from other donors' samples.

V gene TRBV5-1 combines with J gene TRBJ2-7, with 9 bases matching TRBD2. Germline values: CDR1 SGHRS, CDR2 YFSETQ. The trim removed 4 bases at V and 6 bases at J, leaving 8 bases unmatched. This CDR3 is 14 amino acids long. The CDR3 nucleotides read TGCGCCAGCAGCGTGGGACTAGCTCTCGCCGAGCAGTACTTC. It is translated as CASSVGLALAEQYF. The full variable domain, in which reference TRBV5-1 and TRBJ2-7 provide the parts outside the CDR3, is KAGVTQTPRYLIKTRGQQVTLSCSPISGHRSVSWYQQTPGQGLQFLFEYFSETQRNKGNFPGRFSGRQFSNSRSEMNVSTLELGDSALYLCASSVGLALAEQYFGPGTRLTVT.

This chain connects TRBV4-2 to TRBJ2-7, with 8 bases that match TRBD2. Germline lookup yields CDR1 LGHNA and CDR2 YNFKEQ. The V and J ends lost 0 bases and 3 bases, in that order; junction bases with no gene match: 7. The CDR3 spans 16 residues. CDR3 sequence: CASSQEGGRSNYEQYF. In DNA form, the CDR3 reads TGTGCCAGCAGCCAAGAGGGCGGGAGGTCGAACTACGAGCAGTACTTC.

This chain links TRBV28 with TRBJ1-5; D might be TRBD1 (5 bases). Trimming cost V 7 bases and J 3 bases, with 19 bases left between them. The CDR3 is 16 residues long. Germline-derived CDR1 and CDR2 are MDHEN and SYDVKM. The CDR3 spells CASNSVGGISNQPQHF. The CDR3 DNA sequence: TGTGCCAGCAACTCCGTGGGGGGGATATCCAATCAGCCCCAGCATTTT.

This chain uses TRBV5-1 with TRBJ2-7; D may be TRBD2 (6 bases). The V gene lost 4 bases and the J gene lost 3 bases, with 14 bases spanning the gap. The germline V gene has CDR1 SGHRS and CDR2 YFSETQ. The CDR3 is 14 residues long. As DNA, the CDR3 is TGCGCCAGCAGCCCGGGCCTTAGCGGCTACGAGCAGTACTTC. Translated: CASSPGLSGYEQYF.

This chain uses TRBV6-9 with TRBJ1-4; 11 bases are shared with TRBD1. The CDR3 is 18 residues long. Germline lookup yields CDR1 MNHGY and CDR2 SVAAGI. V lost 4 bases and J lost 7; bases outside the gene matches: 14. CDR3 protein: CASSFPNLGQGGIEKLFF. CDR3 coding DNA: TGTGCCAGCAGTTTCCCAAATCTGGGACAGGGGGGGATTGAAAAACTGTTTTTT.

There are a few counts of this clone. The same CDR3 arises from other DNA sequences in this sample as well. The chain carries TRBV28 and TRBJ2-7; 8 positions match TRBD1. Germline V gene lookup returns CDR1 MDHEN and CDR2 SYDVKM. The CDR3 consists of 14 residues. The V and J ends lost 5 bases and 2 bases, in that order; junction bases with no gene match: 5. The DNA of the CDR3 is TGTGCCAGCAGTGCGCCGGGACAGGCCTACGAGCAGTACTTC. Translated, it gives CASSAPGQAYEQYF.

The chain carries TRBV20-1 and TRBJ2-5; either TRBD1 or TRBD2 may supply D (6 bases each). Trimming removed 4 bases from V and 11 bases from J, with 11 bases in between. The germline gives CDR1 DFQATT, CDR2 SNEGSKA (reference sequence). CDR3 size: 10 residues. CDR3: CSAKGGAQYF. The CDR3 nucleotides read TGCAGTGCTAAGGGGGGAGCGCAGTACTTC.

This rearrangement joins TRBV4-3 to TRBJ2-5; possibly TRBD2 for D (5 bases). V lost 0 bases, J lost 5 bases, and 19 bases lay in between. Germline CDR1 LGHNA, CDR2 YSLEER. The CDR3 has 17 amino acids. The CDR3: CASSQDTPGEVGETQYF. The CDR3 region has the DNA TGCGCCAGCAGCCAAGACACCCCCGGGGAAGTCGGTGAGACCCAGTACTTC.

This clone was seen only a few times. The chain has TRBV6-1 and TRBJ2-7; D is unclear. V was shortened by 7 bases and J by 4 bases, with 14 bases between the two germline ends. The CDR3 has 13 residues. Germline V gene lookup returns CDR1 MNHNS and CDR2 SASEGT. CDR3 region: CASKKDTAYEQYF. As DNA, the CDR3 is TGTGCCAGCAAAAAGGATACCGCTTACGAGCAGTACTTC.

The chain carries TRBV5-1 and TRBJ1-6; TRBD1 aligns across 8 bases. V lost 5 bases, J lost 9 bases, and 7 bases stayed unmatched. The CDR3 runs to 14 residues. CDR1 and CDR2 (germline): SGHRS, YFSETQ. The CDR3 bases are TGCGCCAGCAGTCTGGGACAGGATCTTTCACCCCTCCACTTT. It encodes CASSLGQDLSPLHF.

This chain joins TRBV5-1 and TRBJ2-5, with D possibly matching TRBD1 (6 bases). Germline V lookup: CDR1 SGHRS, CDR2 YFSETQ. V was shortened by 3 bases and J by 5 bases, with 14 bases between the two germline ends. The CDR3 is 14 residues long. As DNA, the CDR3 is TGCGCCAGCAGCTCCCAGGGGCTTTCGGAGACCCAGTACTTC. This codes for CASSSQGLSETQYF.

The chain links TRBV4-1 to TRBJ2-2; no definite D call. With 0 bases removed from V and 0 bases from J, the gap between germline ends came to 11 bases. CDR3 length equals 17 residues. Per germline, CDR1 MGHRA and CDR2 YSYEKL. The CDR3 DNA follows: TGCGCCAGCAGCCAAGATCTCAGGCCGTCGAACACCGGGGAGCTGTTTTTT. This sequence encodes CASSQDLRPSNTGELFF.

This clone has only one observation. This chain connects TRBV7-8 to TRBJ2-7; D gene unclear. Per the germline V gene, CDR1 is SGHVS and CDR2 is FQNEAQ. V was clipped by 1 base and J by 7 bases, with 8 bases between them. The CDR3 is made up of 12 amino acids. CDR3: CASSLGMAEQYF. The CDR3 nucleotides are TGTGCCAGCAGCTTAGGGATGGCAGAGCAGTACTTC.

V gene TRBV7-9 combines with J gene TRBJ2-5; D gene uncertain. Germline CDR1 and CDR2: SEHNR and FQNEAQ (reference sequence). CDR3 length equals 19 residues. Trimming shortened V by 6 bases and J by 1 base, and 27 bases separated the two germline ends. The CDR3: CASSRTPWTQLGIQETQYF. The CDR3 region has the DNA TGTGCCAGCAGTCGCACCCCGTGGACCCAGCTAGGCATCCAAGAGACCCAGTACTTC.

The V call is TRBV29-1, the J call TRBJ2-7; D might be TRBD1 or TRBD2, each matching 6 bases. The germline V gene encodes CDR1 SQVTM and CDR2 ANQGSEA. The CDR3 runs 11 residues. V dropped 1 base and J dropped 8 bases, with 9 bases sitting between them. In DNA form, the CDR3 reads TGCAGCGTTGAAGTTGGGGGGCAGCAGTACTTC. Its protein product is CSVEVGGQQYF.

Notes on this clone: This may arise from a read error, as a much more abundant clone is one base away. Within the sample, other DNA sequences also encode this same CDR3. The chain links TRBV7-8 to TRBJ2-2, with a possible D match to TRBD2 (5 bases). The V end lost 1 base, the J end lost 7 bases, and 16 bases lay between the germline ends. Germline V lookup: CDR1 SGHVS, CDR2 FQNEAQ. The CDR3 sequence is 16 residues long. The chain's CDR3 is CASSLDPRGPVGELFF. CDR3 sequence (DNA): TGTGCCAGCAGCTTAGACCCACGAGGGCCTGTCGGGGAGCTGTTTTTT.

The gene calls are TRBV7-2 and TRBJ1-1; tentative D call: TRBD1 (5 bases). Germline V lookup: CDR1 SGHTA, CDR2 FQGNSA. The length of the CDR3 is 15 residues. V was clipped by 4 bases and J by 6 bases, with 18 bases between them. CDR3 region: CASSYHSQARAEAFF. The CDR3 DNA reads TGTGCCAGCAGCTATCACAGCCAGGCCAGGGCTGAAGCTTTCTTT. Full variable domain (missing parts from reference TRBV7-2 and TRBJ1-1): GAGVSQSPSNKVTEKGKDVELRCDPISGHTALYWYRQSLGQGLEFLIYFQGNSAPDKSGLPSDRFSAERTGGSVSTLTIQRTQQEDSAVYLCASSYHSQARAEAFFGQGTRLTVV.

This chain links TRBV19 with TRBJ2-7, with 7 bases lining up with TRBD1. With V trimmed by 5 bases and J by 4 bases, 14 bases remained unmatched. The CDR3 has 16 amino acids. Per the germline V gene, CDR1 is LNHDA and CDR2 is SQIVND (reference sequence). CDR3 in DNA: TGTGCCAGTAGTGCGGAATCGACAGGGTTTATTTACGAGCAGTACTTC. Its protein product is CASSAESTGFIYEQYF.

This clone was recorded many times. This rearrangement joins TRBV5-8 to TRBJ2-5, with a weak D call TRBD1 (6 bases). The CDR3 loop spans 15 amino acids. From germline, CDR1 is SGHTS and CDR2 YDEGEE. V was trimmed by 4 bases and J by 2 bases, leaving 15 bases between them. In DNA, the CDR3 is TGTGCCAGCAGCCCCCGTGGAAGGGGGCAAGAGACCCAGTACTTC. Translating it yields CASSPRGRGQETQYF.

As concerns this clone: One junction end disagrees with the germline gene, perhaps due to a read error. This rearrangement joins TRBV27 to TRBJ2-7, with TRBD2 matching over 10 bases. Germline CDR1 and CDR2: MNHEY and SMNVEV (reference sequence). CDR3 size: 14 residues. CDR3 nucleotides: TGTGCCAGCAGAAAAGCCCAGACAGGGACTAGCGAGGTCTTC. This codes for CASRKAQTGTSEVF.

The chain carries TRBV27 and TRBJ2-3; 12 nucleotides line up with TRBD2. Germline V gene sequence: CDR1 MNHEY, CDR2 SMNVEV (reference sequence). This CDR3 has 16 amino acids. Losses at the gene ends were 4 bases for V and 1 base for J; bases not matched to a gene: 3. CDR3 in amino acids: CASSSRLAGGTDTQYF. DNA of the CDR3: TGTGCCAGCAGTTCCCGACTAGCGGGAGGCACAGATACGCAGTATTTT.

The chain is built from TRBV7-3 and TRBJ1-5, with TRBD1 matching 7 bases. The CDR3 is 19 residues long. The germline V gene has CDR1 SGHTA and CDR2 FQGTGA. Trimming at V came to 4 bases and at J to 6 bases, leaving 21 bases not matched to a gene. The CDR3 DNA follows: TGTGCCAGCAGCTCCCTCCCTCCCGGGACAGCATCCCGAGGTCAGCCCCAGCATTTT. It translates to CASSSLPPGTASRGQPQHF. Full variable domain (rest looked up from reference TRBV7-3 and TRBJ1-5): GAGVSQTPSNKVTEKGKYVELRCDPISGHTALYWYRQSLGQGPEFLIYFQGTGAADDSGLPNDRFFAVRPEGSVSTLKIQRTERGDSAVYLCASSSLPPGTASRGQPQHFGDGTRLSIL.

V and J are TRBV9 and TRBJ2-1; 10 nucleotides align to TRBD1. V lost 4 bases, J lost 0 bases, and 4 bases stayed unmatched. Germline lookup yields CDR1 SGDLS and CDR2 YYNGEE. The CDR3 spans 16 residues. This CDR3 is CASSTRQGASYNEQFF. CDR3 bases: TGTGCCAGCAGCACGAGACAGGGGGCCTCCTACAATGAGCAGTTCTTC.

The chain uses TRBV5-1 and TRBJ1-1, with D uncertain. Between the trimmed V and J ends, which lost 0 bases and 1 base, there was a span of 7 bases. Germline values: CDR1 SGHRS, CDR2 YFSETQ. The CDR3 length is 14 residues. The CDR3 loop is CASSLVGGNTEAFF. The CDR3 bases are TGCGCCAGCAGCTTGGTCGGCGGGAACACTGAAGCTTTCTTT.

The chain combines TRBV10-3 with TRBJ2-4; D may be TRBD1 (6 bases). In germline, CDR1 is ENHRY, CDR2 SYGVKD. The V gene lost 0 bases and the J gene lost 9 bases, with 15 bases spanning the gap. The CDR3 sequence is 15 residues long. This CDR3 is CAISESGQKGVIQYF. As DNA, the CDR3 is TGTGCCATCAGTGAGTCGGGGCAAAAGGGGGTCATTCAGTACTTC.

J is TRBJ2-1 and V is TRBV7-3; D may be TRBD1 (5 bases). V was clipped by 0 bases and J by 7 bases, with 10 bases between them. The CDR3 has 14 residues. In germline, CDR1 is SGHTA, CDR2 FQGTGA. The CDR3 DNA reads as TGTGCCAGCAGCTTAACTGCAGGGATTAATGAGCAGTTCTTC. Residues: CASSLTAGINEQFF.

This clone was recorded many times. The chain recombines TRBV6-6 with TRBJ2-1; D is unresolved. Germline V gives CDR1 MNHNY, CDR2 SVGAGI (reference sequence). The CDR3 spans 14 residues. Trimming took off 0 bases at V and 5 bases at J, with 8 bases between the two ends. Here the CDR3 reads CASSYSRLDNEQFF. The DNA for the CDR3 is TGTGCCAGCAGTTACTCTCGACTGGACAATGAGCAGTTCTTC.

The rearrangement links TRBV30 to TRBJ2-2; 7 positions agree with TRBD1. Trimming cost V 5 bases and J 6 bases; bases outside gene matches: 6. Germline loops: CDR1 GTSNPN, CDR2 SVGIG (reference sequence). The CDR3 length is 13 residues. The CDR3 loop is CAWDRDGAGELFF. CDR3 sequence (DNA): TGTGCCTGGGACAGGGATGGAGCCGGGGAGCTGTTTTTT.

The gene calls are TRBV11-2 and TRBJ2-7; D might be TRBD1 (5 bases). V lost 1 base and J 0 bases, leaving 19 bases between the germline ends. Germline CDR1 is SGHAT and CDR2 is FQNNGV. The CDR3 spans 18 residues. In DNA form, the CDR3 reads TGTGCCAGCAGCTTAGGTCCGGGTGGGGCCCCAAGCTCCTACGAGCAGTACTTC. Translating gives CASSLGPGGAPSSYEQYF.

The rearrangement links TRBV5-4 to TRBJ2-1; the match to TRBD2 covers 10 bases. CDR3 length: 17 amino acids. V dropped 4 bases and J dropped 3; count of bases not matched to a gene: 10. The germline V gene encodes CDR1 SGHNT and CDR2 YYREEE (reference sequence). The CDR3 DNA sequence: TGTGCCAGCAGCCCAGGAAGTAGCGGGAGGCTCTACAATGAGCAGTTCTTC. It yields the protein CASSPGSSGRLYNEQFF.